This TCR beta chain was retrieved from a study of cytotoxic CD8 clonotypes in ibrutinib-treated CLL. Study overall: Each sample contained, on average, approximately 230,000 productive templates and 80,000 to 95,000 productive rearrangements. Regarding the study as a whole: Clonality went up at the time of ibrutinib response, stayed stable in sustained remission, and later dropped back toward its baseline level at progression. Public clonotypes, an uncommon group, contracted or remained stable on treatment.

The CDR3 totals 11 residues. With 1 base removed from V and 13 bases from J, the gap between germline ends came to 7 bases. The V gene's germline CDR1 is SGHTA and CDR2 FQGNSA. TCRdb's copy holds only in-frame clones and misses some; the assay was immunoSEQ multiplex PCR. The data hold 110,000 or so clones, with approximately 58% observed a single time. On this clone itself: Its antigen is unknown.

The chain carries TRBV7-2 and TRBJ1-4; D remains unclear. The sequencing used PBMCs, collected after 24 months of ibrutinib treatment. This clonotype originated in a human donor with chronic lymphocytic leukemia. The CDR3 nucleotides are TGTGCCAGCAGCTTAGGGAGCCTACTGTTTTTT. Its protein is CASSLGSLLFF.